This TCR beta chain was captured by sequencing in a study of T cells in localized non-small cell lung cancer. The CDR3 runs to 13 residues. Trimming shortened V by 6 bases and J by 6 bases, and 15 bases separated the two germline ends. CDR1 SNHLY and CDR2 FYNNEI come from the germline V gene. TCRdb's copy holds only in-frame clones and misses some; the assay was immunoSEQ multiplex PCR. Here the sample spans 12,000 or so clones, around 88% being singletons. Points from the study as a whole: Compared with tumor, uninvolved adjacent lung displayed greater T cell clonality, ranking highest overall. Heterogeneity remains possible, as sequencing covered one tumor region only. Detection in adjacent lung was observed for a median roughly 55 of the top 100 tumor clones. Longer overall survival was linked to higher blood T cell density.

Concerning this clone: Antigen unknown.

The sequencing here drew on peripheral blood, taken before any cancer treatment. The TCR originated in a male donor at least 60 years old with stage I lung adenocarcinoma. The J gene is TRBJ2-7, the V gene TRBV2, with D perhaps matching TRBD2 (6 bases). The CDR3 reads CASSGSQWGEQYF. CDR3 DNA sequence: TGTGCCAGCAGCGGGAGCCAGTGGGGCGAGCAGTACTTC.